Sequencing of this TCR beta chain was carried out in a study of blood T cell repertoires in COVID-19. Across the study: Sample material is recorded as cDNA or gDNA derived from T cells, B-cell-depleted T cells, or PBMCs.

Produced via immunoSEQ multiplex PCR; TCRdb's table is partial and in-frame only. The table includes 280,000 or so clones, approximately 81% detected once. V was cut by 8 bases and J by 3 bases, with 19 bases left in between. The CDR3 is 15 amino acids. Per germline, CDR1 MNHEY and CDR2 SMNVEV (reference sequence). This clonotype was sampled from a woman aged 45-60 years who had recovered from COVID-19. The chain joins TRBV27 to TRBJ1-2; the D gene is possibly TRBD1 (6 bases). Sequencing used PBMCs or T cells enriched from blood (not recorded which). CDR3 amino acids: CASVWTVFFDYGYTF. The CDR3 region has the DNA TGTGCCAGCGTATGGACAGTTTTTTTTGACTATGGCTACACCTTC.